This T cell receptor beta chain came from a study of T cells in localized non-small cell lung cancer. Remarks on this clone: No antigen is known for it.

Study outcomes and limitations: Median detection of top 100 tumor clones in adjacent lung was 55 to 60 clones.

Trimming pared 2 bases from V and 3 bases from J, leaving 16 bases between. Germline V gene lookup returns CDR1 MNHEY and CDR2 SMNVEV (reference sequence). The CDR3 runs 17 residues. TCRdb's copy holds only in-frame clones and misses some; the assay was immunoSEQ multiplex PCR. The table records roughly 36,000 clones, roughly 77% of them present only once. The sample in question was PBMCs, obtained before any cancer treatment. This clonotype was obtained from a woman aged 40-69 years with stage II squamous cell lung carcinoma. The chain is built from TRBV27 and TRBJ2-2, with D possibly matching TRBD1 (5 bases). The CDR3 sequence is CASSLRSGSVHTGELFF. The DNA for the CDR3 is TGTGCCAGCAGTTTACGGTCAGGGTCAGTTCACACCGGGGAGCTGTTTTTT.